The rows below give T cell receptor beta chains drawn from one sample of a study of T cell repertoires in cytomegalovirus infection. TCRdb re-called the reads with MiXCR, one entry per CDR3 protein. The sample includes approximately 150,000 distinct CDR3 sequences, about a fifth seen only once; the top ten take under 30%. What these receptors recognize is not known. The starting material was CD8+ T cells from cultured PBMCs, obtained from culture after CMV antigen stimulation. All receptors come from a human donor in good health (CMV status not recorded). Some clones in this sample may be carry-over from other donors' samples. Each CDR3 is given with its conserved first and last residue. The order of the fields is V gene, J gene, D gene, clone size, CDR3 DNA, CDR3 protein. D genes are given only for firm matches. Size is stated for part of the rows, as once, few or many counts, or as a class when the clone is expanded.

>TRBV2|TRBJ2-1|-|-
TGTGCCAGCAGTGGCCGGGACTTTAACAATGAGCAGTTCTTC
CASSGRDFNNEQFF
>TRBV20-1|TRBJ2-1|TRBD1|few
TGCAGTGCCGCGACTGGGACAGGGATAGGTGAGCAGTTCTTC
CSAATGTGIGEQFF
>TRBV7-8|TRBJ1-1|-|few
TGTGCCAGCAGCTTTAGAGGGGTGAACACTGAAGCTTTCTTT
CASSFRGVNTEAFF
>TRBV7-2|TRBJ1-1|-|-
TGTGCCAGCAGCTTAGTGGGTCCAGGGGACACTGAAGCTTTCTTT
CASSLVGPGDTEAFF
>TRBV7-8|TRBJ2-2|-|few
TGTGCCAGCAGCTTATGGGGGCGGGACACCGGGGAGCTGTTTTTT
CASSLWGRDTGELFF
>TRBV7-9|TRBJ1-1|-|-
TGTGCCAGCAGCCCCGGACCCTTGGGAGCTTTCTTT
CASSPGPLGAFF
>TRBV6-6|TRBJ1-5|-|-
TGTGCCAGCAGTTTCCAGTGGAGGAACAATCAGCCCCAGCATTTT
CASSFQWRNNQPQHF
>TRBV27|TRBJ2-7|-|few
TGTGCCAGCAGTCTCACCGCCACAGGCTACGAGCAGTACTTC
CASSLTATGYEQYF
>TRBV4-1|TRBJ1-3|-|-
TGCGCCAGCAGCCACCCAAAGGCGGGGGCACGTGGAAACACCATATATTTT
CASSHPKAGARGNTIYF
>TRBV27|TRBJ2-4|TRBD2|-
TGTGCCAGCAGTTTAGTAGCGGGGGGTAACATTCAGTACTTC
CASSLVAGGNIQYF
>TRBV7-9|TRBJ1-4|-|-
TGTGCCAGCAGATGGGGTGCGGAGAATGAAAAACTGTTTTTT
CASRWGAENEKLFF
>TRBV7-9|TRBJ2-1|TRBD1|-
TGTGCCAGCAGCGCGCCGGCCGGGACAGGGGCTACGATGGTGTTCTTC
CASSAPAGTGATMVFF
>TRBV2|TRBJ1-2|-|once
TGTGCCAGCCTTCCCGCCCGGGGATCCGGCTATGGCTACACCTTC
CASLPARGSGYGYTF
>TRBV20-1|TRBJ1-2|-|-
TGCAGTGCTCTAGGAGGCGCCGCATTCTACACCTTC
CSALGGAAFYTF
>TRBV7-6|TRBJ2-2|-|-
TGTGCCAGCAGCCCTTTTCAATCCGGGGAGCTGTTTTTT
CASSPFQSGELFF
>TRBV9|TRBJ2-5|-|-
TGTGCCAGCAGCCGGGACGGGCTTTCGGAGACCCAGTACTTC
CASSRDGLSETQYF
>TRBV7-2|TRBJ1-6|-|few
TGTGCCAGCAGCGCAGCTTCCGGGTCGATCAATTCACCCCTCCACTTT
CASSAASGSINSPLHF
>TRBV7-2|TRBJ1-2|-|-
TGTGCCAGCAGCTTATCCCCCCCTGTCGGTGCTGCTTATTCTAACTATGGCTACACCTTC
CASSLSPPVGAAYSNYGYTF
>TRBV7-6|TRBJ2-5|-|-
TGTGCCAGCAGCTTAGCGGTCGGGGAAGTGACCCAGTACTTC
CASSLAVGEVTQYF
>TRBV2|TRBJ1-1|-|-
TGTGCCAGCAGTGTCACACCGAACACTGAAGCTTTCTTT
CASSVTPNTEAFF
>TRBV7-9|TRBJ1-1|-|-
TGTGCCAGCAGCTTGGGTGGGAAGGGCACTGAAGCTTTCTTT
CASSLGGKGTEAFF
>TRBV6-2/TRBV6-3|TRBJ2-2|-|-
TGTGCCAGCAGTTCCCCGGGGCAGGGGCTGCGTGACACCGGGGAGCTGTTTTTT
CASSSPGQGLRDTGELFF
>TRBV7-9|TRBJ1-1|-|few
TGTGCCAGCCCCCCGCAGGGAAAGGGGGACACTGAAGCTTTCTTT
CASPPQGKGDTEAFF
>TRBV7-6|TRBJ2-3|-|once
TGTGCCAGCAGCTTTGATCCAACTAGCACAGATACGCAGTATTTT
CASSFDPTSTDTQYF
>TRBV7-8|TRBJ2-5|TRBD2|-
TGTGCCAGCAGCTTAGGTAGCGGGGGGTCTTGGACCCAGTACTTC
CASSLGSGGSWTQYF
>TRBV6-1|TRBJ1-1|-|-
TGTGCCAGCAGGGTTGGGGGCGGAGGCACTGAAGCTTTCTTT
CASRVGGGGTEAFF
>TRBV7-8|TRBJ2-1|-|-
TGTGCCAGCAGCCCCCAGGGGCGCGGGTACAATGAGCAGTTCTTC
CASSPQGRGYNEQFF
>TRBV7-2|TRBJ2-1|TRBD2|-
TGTGCCAGCAGCTTAGGGCGGGGGAGTGAGCAGTTCTTC
CASSLGRGSEQFF
>TRBV6-1|TRBJ2-7|-|-
TGTGCCAGCAGGGGCGGATTACGACCCTACGAGCAGTACTTC
CASRGGLRPYEQYF
>TRBV7-2|TRBJ1-5|-|many
TGTGCCAGCAGCTTAGGGACCGCTAGAGGGTGGCCCCAGCATTTT
CASSLGTARGWPQHF
>TRBV7-8|TRBJ2-7|-|-
TGTGCCAGCAGCCCCGGCTGGCGGGGTGTCTCCTACGAGCAGTACTTC
CASSPGWRGVSYEQYF
>TRBV11-2|TRBJ1-5|-|-
TGTGCCAGCAGCTTAAGGGTGGGCCAGCCCCAGCATTTT
CASSLRVGQPQHF
>TRBV7-4|TRBJ2-1|TRBD1|-
TGTGCCAGCAGCTCTGTGGACAGGGGAAGACACAATGAGCAGTTCTTC
CASSSVDRGRHNEQFF
>TRBV12-3/TRBV12-4|TRBJ2-1|-|-
TGTGCCAGCAGTCGCGGGTCCGCCGGGGAGCAGTTCTTC
CASSRGSAGEQFF
>TRBV4-3|TRBJ2-3|-|few
TGCGCCAGCAGCCACACAGGACCCGTAGATACGCAGTATTTT
CASSHTGPVDTQYF
>TRBV24-1|TRBJ2-1|-|-
TGTGCCACCAGTGGCCCCGTGACAGGTAGTATCCGTCTCTACAATGAGCAGTTCTTC
CATSGPVTGSIRLYNEQFF
>TRBV7-8|TRBJ1-1|TRBD1|few
TGTGCCAGCAGCCTGGACAGGGGGATGAGGGACAGTGAAGCTTTCTTT
CASSLDRGMRDSEAFF
>TRBV7-8|TRBJ2-2|-|-
TGTGCCAGCAGTTCCACGGGGGTTCGCGGGGAGCTGTTTTTT
CASSSTGVRGELFF
>TRBV6-4|TRBJ2-2|-|few
TGTGCCAGCAGTGAAACAAACACCGGGGAGCTGTTTTTT
CASSETNTGELFF
>TRBV4-1|TRBJ1-3|-|-
TGCGCCAGCAGCCAAGACAGGGCCTCTGGAAACACCATATATTTT
CASSQDRASGNTIYF
>TRBV6-6|TRBJ1-1|-|-
TGTGCCAGCAGTTACACGGGGCGAAACACTGAAGCTTTCTTT
CASSYTGRNTEAFF
>TRBV28|TRBJ2-4|-|-
TGTGCCAGCAGTTCTACCGGGACCGTCTCTCCCAAAAACAGTCAGTACTTC
CASSSTGTVSPKNSQYF
>TRBV7-9|TRBJ2-2|TRBD2|-
TGTGCCAGCAGCTTAGGCGCCCCTAGCGGGGGACGAAAAACCGGGGAGCTGTTTTTT
CASSLGAPSGGRKTGELFF
>TRBV12-3/TRBV12-4|TRBJ1-1|TRBD1|-
TGTGCCAGCAGTCCTGGGACAGGGGGGGGAGGTAGCACTGAAGCTTTCTTT
CASSPGTGGGGSTEAFF
>TRBV4-1|TRBJ1-1|TRBD1|-
TGCGCCAGCAAAGAACGGACAGGGGCGGGCACTGAAGCTTTCTTT
CASKERTGAGTEAFF
>TRBV7-8|TRBJ1-2|-|many
TGTGCCAGCAGCTCCGCCGGGGCAAGTGGCTACACCTTC
CASSSAGASGYTF
>TRBV4-1|TRBJ2-1|-|-
TGCGCCAGCAGCCAGGGACGAGACGATGAGCAGTTCTTC
CASSQGRDDEQFF
>TRBV12-3/TRBV12-4|TRBJ2-5|TRBD2|-
TGTGCCAGCAGTTTGGTTAGCGGGCAAGAGACCCAGTACTTC
CASSLVSGQETQYF
>TRBV28|TRBJ1-1|-|many
TGTGCCAGCAGCCAAACAGGGATCACTGAAGCTTTCTTT
CASSQTGITEAFF